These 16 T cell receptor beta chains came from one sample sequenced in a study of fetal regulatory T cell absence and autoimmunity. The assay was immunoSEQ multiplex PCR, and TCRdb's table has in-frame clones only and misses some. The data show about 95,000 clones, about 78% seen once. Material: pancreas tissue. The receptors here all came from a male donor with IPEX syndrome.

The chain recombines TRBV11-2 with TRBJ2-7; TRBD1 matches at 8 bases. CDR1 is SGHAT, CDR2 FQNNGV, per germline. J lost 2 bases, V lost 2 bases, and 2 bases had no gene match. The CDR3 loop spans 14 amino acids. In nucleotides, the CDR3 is TGTGCCAGCAGCTTATCGGACAGGGCCTACGAGCAGTACTTC. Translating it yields CASSLSDRAYEQYF.

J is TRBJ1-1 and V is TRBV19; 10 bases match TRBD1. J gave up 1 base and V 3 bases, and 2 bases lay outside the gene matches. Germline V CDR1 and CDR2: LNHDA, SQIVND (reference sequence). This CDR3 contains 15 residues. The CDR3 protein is CASSMTGGRNTEAFF. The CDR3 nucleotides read TGTGCCAGTAGTATGACAGGGGGCAGGAACACTGAAGCTTTCTTT.

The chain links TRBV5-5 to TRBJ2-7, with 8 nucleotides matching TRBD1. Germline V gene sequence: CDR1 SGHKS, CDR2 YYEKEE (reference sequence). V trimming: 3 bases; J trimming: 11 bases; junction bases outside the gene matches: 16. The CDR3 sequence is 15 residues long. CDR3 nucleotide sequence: TGTGCCAGCAGCTCCACCGGACAGGGCCGTTGGCTTAAGTACTTC. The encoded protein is CASSSTGQGRWLKYF.

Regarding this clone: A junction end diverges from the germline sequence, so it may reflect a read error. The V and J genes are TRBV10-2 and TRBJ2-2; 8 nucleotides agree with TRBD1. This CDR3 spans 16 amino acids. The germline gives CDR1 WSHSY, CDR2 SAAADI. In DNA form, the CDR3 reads TGCGCCAGTAGTGACCAGGGGGCCCCGAACACCGGGGAGCTGTTTTTT. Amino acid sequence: CASSDQGAPNTGELFF.

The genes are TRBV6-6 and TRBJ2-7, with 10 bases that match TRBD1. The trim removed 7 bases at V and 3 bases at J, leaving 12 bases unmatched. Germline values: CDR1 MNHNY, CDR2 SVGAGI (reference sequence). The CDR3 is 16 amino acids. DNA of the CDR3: TGTGCCAGCAACTTTTATCCGGGACAGGGGAACTACGAGCAGTACTTC. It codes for CASNFYPGQGNYEQYF.

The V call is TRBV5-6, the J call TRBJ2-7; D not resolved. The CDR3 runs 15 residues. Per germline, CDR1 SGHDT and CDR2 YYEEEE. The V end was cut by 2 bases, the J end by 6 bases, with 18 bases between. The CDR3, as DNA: TGTGCCAGCAGCTTTGGACCGTTCCGACCCTCCGAGCAGTACTTC. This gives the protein CASSFGPFRPSEQYF.

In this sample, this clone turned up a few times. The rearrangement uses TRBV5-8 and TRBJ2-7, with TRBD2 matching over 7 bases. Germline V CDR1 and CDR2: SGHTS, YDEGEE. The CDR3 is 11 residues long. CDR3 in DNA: TGTGCGGGAGGGCTTTCCTACGAGCAGTACTTC. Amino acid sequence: CAGGLSYEQYF.

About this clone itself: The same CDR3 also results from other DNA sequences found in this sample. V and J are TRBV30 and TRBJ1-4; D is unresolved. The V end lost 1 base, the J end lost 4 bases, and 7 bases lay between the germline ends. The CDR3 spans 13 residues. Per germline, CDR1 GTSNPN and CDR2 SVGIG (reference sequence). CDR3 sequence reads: CAWSGRGNEKLFF. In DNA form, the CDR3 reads TGTGCCTGGAGTGGAAGAGGTAATGAAAAACTGTTTTTT.

The CDR3 loop is CASSLGPATSKVNEQFF. For the CDR3, the DNA is TGCGCCAGCAGCCTGGGTCCGGCCACTAGCAAAGTAAATGAGCAGTTCTTC. The gene calls are TRBV4-1 and TRBJ2-1; a possible D gene is TRBD2 (6 bases). Germline V gene data show CDR1 as MGHRA and CDR2 as YSYEKL. The length of the CDR3 is 17 residues. The ends were cut back, 4 bases at V and 7 bases at J, with 23 bases in the middle.

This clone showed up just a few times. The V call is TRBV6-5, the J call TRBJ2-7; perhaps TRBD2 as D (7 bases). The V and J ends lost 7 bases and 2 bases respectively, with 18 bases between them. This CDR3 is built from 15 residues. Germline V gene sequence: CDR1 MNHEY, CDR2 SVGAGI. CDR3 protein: CASTRARGATYEQYF. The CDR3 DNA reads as TGTGCCAGCACTAGGGCTCGGGGGGCTACCTACGAGCAGTACTTC.

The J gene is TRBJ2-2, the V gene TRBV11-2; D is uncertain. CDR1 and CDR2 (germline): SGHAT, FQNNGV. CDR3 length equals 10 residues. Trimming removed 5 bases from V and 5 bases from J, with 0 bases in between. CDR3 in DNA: TGTGCCAGCAGCACCGGGGAGCTGTTTTTT. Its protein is CASSTGELFF.

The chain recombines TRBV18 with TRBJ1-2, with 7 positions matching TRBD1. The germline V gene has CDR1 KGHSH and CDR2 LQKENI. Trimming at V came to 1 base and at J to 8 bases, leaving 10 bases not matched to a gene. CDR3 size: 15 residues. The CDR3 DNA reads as TGTGCCAGCTCACCACGGAACAGGGGAAAGGAAGGCTACACCTTC. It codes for CASSPRNRGKEGYTF.

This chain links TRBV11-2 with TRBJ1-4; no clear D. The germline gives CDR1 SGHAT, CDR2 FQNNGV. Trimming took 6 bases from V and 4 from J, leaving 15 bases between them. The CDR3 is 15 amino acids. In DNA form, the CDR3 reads TGTGCCAGCAGTCTATCGGGCAGGTTTAATGAAAAACTGTTTTTT. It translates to CASSLSGRFNEKLFF.

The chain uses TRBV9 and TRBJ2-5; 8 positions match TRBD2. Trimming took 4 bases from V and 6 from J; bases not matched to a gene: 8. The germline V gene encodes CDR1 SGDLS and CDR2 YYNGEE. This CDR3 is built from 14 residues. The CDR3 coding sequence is TGTGCCAGCAGCCTCGGACTAGCTCAGCAGACCCAGTACTTC. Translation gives CASSLGLAQQTQYF.

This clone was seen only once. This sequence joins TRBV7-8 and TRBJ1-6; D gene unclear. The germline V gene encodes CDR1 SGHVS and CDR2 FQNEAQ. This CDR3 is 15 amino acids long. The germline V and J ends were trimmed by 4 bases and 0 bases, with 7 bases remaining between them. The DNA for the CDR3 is TGTGCCAGCAGCTCTGGAAGCTCCTATAATTCACCCCTCCACTTT. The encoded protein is CASSSGSSYNSPLHF.

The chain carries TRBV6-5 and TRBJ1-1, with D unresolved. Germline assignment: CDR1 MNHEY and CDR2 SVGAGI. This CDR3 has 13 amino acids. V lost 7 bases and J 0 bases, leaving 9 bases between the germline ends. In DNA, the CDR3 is TGTGCCAGCAAAATCAGGATGAACACTGAAGCTTTCTTT. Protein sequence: CASKIRMNTEAFF.